The 3 T cell receptor beta chains below come from one sample, sequenced in a study of blood T cell repertoires in COVID-19 (TCRdb year 2020). Preparation of the library involved the immunoSEQ multiplex PCR assay. TCRdb's version of the immuneACCESS table is confined to in-frame rearrangements and falls short of the full clone set. An unresolved V gene accounts for under half of the shortfall where checked; the remainder is of unknown origin. In all, the sample holds 120,000 to 150,000 clones, and about 80% of those were seen once. The ten largest clones add up to 3.5% to 4.5% of the sample. Material: peripheral blood. These receptors came from a man aged 60-69 years with acute or convalescent COVID-19.

The chain joins TRBV2 to TRBJ2-7; TRBD2 matches 8 bases. The CDR3 is made up of 14 amino acids. Per germline, CDR1 SNHLY and CDR2 FYNNEI. The J segment lost 2 bases and the V segment lost 3 bases, leaving 3 bases of the junction unmatched. CDR3 amino acids: CASSDAGLAYEQYF. CDR3 sequence (DNA): TGTGCCAGCAGTGACGCGGGACTAGCCTACGAGCAGTACTTC.

The V gene is TRBV7-2, the J gene TRBJ1-2; 9 bases map to TRBD1. The germline CDR1 and CDR2 sequences are SGHTA and FQGNSA. J lost 4 bases, V lost 5 bases, and 5 bases had no gene match. The CDR3 consists of 14 residues. CDR3 sequence: CASSPRTGAYGYTF. The DNA of the CDR3 is TGTGCCAGCAGCCCTCGGACAGGGGCCTATGGCTACACCTTC. Filled out from reference TRBV7-2 and TRBJ1-2, the complete variable domain reads GAGVSQSPSNKVTEKGKDVELRCDPISGHTALYWYRQSLGQGLEFLIYFQGNSAPDKSGLPSDRFSAERTGGSVSTLTIQRTQQEDSAVYLCASSPRTGAYGYTFGSGTRLTVV.

This clone was seen just once. The V and J genes are TRBV5-1 and TRBJ2-4; 9 bases match TRBD2. The CDR3 runs to 15 residues. The germline V gene encodes CDR1 SGHRS and CDR2 YFSETQ. The trim removed 0 bases at V and 4 bases at J, leaving 2 bases unmatched. CDR3 loop: CASSLVAGEKNIQYF. CDR3 coding DNA: TGCGCCAGCAGCTTGGTAGCGGGAGAAAAAAACATTCAGTACTTC.